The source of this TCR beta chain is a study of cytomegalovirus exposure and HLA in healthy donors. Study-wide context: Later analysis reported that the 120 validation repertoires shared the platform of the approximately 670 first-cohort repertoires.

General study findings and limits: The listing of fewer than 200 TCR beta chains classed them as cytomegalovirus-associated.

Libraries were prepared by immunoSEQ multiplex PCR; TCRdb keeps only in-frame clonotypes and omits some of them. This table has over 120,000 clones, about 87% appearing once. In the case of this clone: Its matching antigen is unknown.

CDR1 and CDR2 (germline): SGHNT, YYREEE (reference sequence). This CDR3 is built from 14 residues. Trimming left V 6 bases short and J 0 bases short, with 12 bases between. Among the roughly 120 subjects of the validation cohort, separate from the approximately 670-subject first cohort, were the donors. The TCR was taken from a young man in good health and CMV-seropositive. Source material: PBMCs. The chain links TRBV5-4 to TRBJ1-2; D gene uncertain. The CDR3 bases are TGTGCCAGCACCTCCCCGGAGACTAACTATGGCTACACCTTC. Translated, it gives CASTSPETNYGYTF.